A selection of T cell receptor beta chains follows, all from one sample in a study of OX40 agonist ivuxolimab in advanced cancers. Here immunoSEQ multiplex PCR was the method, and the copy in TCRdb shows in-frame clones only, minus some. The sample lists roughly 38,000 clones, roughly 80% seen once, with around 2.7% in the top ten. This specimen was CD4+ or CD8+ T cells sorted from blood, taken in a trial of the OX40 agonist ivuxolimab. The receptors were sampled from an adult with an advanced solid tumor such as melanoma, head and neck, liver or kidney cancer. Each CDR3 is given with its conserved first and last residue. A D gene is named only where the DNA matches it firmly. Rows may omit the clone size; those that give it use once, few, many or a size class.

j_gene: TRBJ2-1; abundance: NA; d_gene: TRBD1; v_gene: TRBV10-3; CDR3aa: CAISGEEGAIYNEQFF; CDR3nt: TGTGCCATCAGTGGTGAAGAGGGGGCTATCTACAATGAGCAGTTCTTC
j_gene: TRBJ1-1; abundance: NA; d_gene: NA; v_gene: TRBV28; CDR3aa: CASSLWKTEAFF; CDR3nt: TGTGCCAGCAGTTTATGGAAAACTGAAGCTTTCTTT
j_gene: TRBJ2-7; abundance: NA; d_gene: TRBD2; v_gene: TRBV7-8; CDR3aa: CASSLQREFAYEQYF; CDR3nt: TGTGCCAGCAGCTTACAGCGGGAGTTCGCCTACGAGCAGTACTTC
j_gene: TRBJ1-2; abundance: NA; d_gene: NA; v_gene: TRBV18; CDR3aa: CASSPQRTEYYGYTF; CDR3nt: TGTGCCAGCTCACCGCAAAGGACGGAGTACTATGGCTACACCTTC
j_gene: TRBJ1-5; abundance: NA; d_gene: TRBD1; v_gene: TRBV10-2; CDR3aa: CASTDRVNQPQHF; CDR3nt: TGCGCCAGCACGGACAGGGTCAATCAGCCCCAGCATTTT
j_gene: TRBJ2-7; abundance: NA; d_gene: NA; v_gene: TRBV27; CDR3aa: CASSLSGTEQYF; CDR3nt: TGTGCCAGCAGTTTATCGGGGACCGAGCAGTACTTC
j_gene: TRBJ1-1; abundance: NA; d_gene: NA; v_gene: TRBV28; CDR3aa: CASSFLLGGNTEAFF; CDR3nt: TGTGCCAGCAGTTTCTTACTCGGGGGGAACACTGAAGCTTTCTTT
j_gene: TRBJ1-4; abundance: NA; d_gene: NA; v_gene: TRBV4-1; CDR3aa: CASSQDYSNEKLFF; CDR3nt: TGCGCCAGCAGCCAAGATTACAGTAATGAAAAACTGTTTTTT
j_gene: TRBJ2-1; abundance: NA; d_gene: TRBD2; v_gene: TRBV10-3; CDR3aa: CAISSRIAGVNNEQFF; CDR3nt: TGTGCCATCAGTAGTCGTATAGCGGGAGTTAACAATGAGCAGTTCTTC
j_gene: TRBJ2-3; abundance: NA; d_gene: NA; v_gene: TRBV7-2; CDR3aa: CASSLISMDTQYF; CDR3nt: TGTGCCAGCAGCTTAATATCCATGGATACGCAGTATTTT
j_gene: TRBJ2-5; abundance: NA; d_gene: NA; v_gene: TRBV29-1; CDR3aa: CSAGRGLETQYF; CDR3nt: TGCAGCGCAGGGAGGGGGTTGGAGACCCAGTACTTC
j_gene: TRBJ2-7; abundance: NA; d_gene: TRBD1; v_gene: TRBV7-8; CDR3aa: CASSLRTGVLYEQYF; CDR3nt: TGTGCCAGCAGCTTACGGACAGGGGTGCTCTACGAGCAGTACTTC
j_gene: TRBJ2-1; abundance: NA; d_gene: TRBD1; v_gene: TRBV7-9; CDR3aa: CASSPDRALANNEQFF; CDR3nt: TGTGCCAGCAGCCCTGACAGGGCTCTAGCTAACAATGAGCAGTTCTTC
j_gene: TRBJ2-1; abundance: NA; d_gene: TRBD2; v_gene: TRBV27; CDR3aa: CASSTQHWAGGSYDEQFF; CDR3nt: TGTGCCAGCAGTACCCAACATTGGGCGGGAGGCTCCTACGATGAGCAGTTCTTC
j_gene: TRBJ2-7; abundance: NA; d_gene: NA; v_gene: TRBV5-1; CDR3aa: CASSLAPDRYEQYF; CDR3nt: TGCGCCAGCAGCTTGGCCCCCGACAGATACGAGCAGTACTTC
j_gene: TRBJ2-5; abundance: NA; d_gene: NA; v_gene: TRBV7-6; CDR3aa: CASSFGRQETQYF; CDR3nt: TGTGCCAGCAGCTTTGGACGTCAAGAGACCCAGTACTTC
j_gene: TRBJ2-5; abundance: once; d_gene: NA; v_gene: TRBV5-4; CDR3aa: CASSSNQETQYF; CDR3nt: TGTGCCAGCAGCTCCAACCAAGAGACCCAGTACTTC
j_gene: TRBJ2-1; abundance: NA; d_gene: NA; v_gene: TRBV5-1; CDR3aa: CASSPIAGIGVFNEQFF; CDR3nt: TGCGCCAGCAGCCCCATCGCCGGGATTGGGGTTTTCAATGAGCAGTTCTTC
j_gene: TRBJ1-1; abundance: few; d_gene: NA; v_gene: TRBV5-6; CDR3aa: CASSPSREWTEAFF; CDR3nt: TGTGCCAGCAGCCCCAGCAGGGAATGGACTGAAGCTTTCTTT
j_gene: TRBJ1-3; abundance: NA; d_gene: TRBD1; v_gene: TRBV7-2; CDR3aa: CASSLGGTGSRNTIYF; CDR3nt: TGTGCCAGCAGCTTAGGGGGGACAGGGAGTAGAAACACCATATATTTT
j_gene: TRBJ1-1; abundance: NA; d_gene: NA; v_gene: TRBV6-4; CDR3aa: CASSDSGSRAFF; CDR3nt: TGTGCCAGCAGTGACTCAGGCAGCCGAGCTTTCTTT
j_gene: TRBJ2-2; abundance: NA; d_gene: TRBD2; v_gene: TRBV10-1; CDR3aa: CASGLAGPTGELFF; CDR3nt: TGCGCCAGCGGACTAGCGGGACCCACCGGGGAGCTGTTTTTT